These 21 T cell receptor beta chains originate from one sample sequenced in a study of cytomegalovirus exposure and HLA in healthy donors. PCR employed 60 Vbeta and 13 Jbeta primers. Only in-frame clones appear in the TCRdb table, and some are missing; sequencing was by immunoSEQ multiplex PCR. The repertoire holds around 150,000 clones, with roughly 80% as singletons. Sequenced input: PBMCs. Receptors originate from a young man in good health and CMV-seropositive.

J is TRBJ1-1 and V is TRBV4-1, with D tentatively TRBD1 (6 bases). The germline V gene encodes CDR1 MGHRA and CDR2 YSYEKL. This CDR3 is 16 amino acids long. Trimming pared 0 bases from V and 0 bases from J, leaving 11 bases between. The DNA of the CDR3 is TGCGCCAGCAGCCAAGAACAAGGACAGATGAACACTGAAGCTTTCTTT. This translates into CASSQEQGQMNTEAFF.

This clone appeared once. The CDR3 protein is CASSADRAGEQYF. CDR3 sequence (DNA): TGCGCCAGCAGTGCGGACAGGGCGGGCGAGCAGTACTTC. The chain links TRBV5-1 to TRBJ2-5, with 8 nucleotides matching TRBD1. The better agreement between TRBJ2-7 and the DNA end casts doubt on the J call. The CDR3 is made up of 13 amino acids. Germline V CDR1 and CDR2: SGHRS, YFSETQ.

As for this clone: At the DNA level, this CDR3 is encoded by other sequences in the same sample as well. CDR3 sequence (DNA): TGTGCCAGCAGCGTAGCTGGCCAGGGCCCCTACAATGAGCAGTTCTTC. This translates into CASSVAGQGPYNEQFF. The chain couples TRBV9 to TRBJ2-1, with D tentatively TRBD1 (5 bases). CDR3 size: 16 residues. In germline, CDR1 is SGDLS, CDR2 YYNGEE. Trimming left V 0 bases short and J 2 bases short, with 12 bases between. The full variable domain, with the rest looked up from reference TRBV9 and TRBJ2-1, is DSGVTQTPKHLITATGQRVTLRCSPRSGDLSVYWYQQSLDQGLQFLIQYYNGEERAKGNILERFSAQQFPDLHSELNLSSLELGDSALYFCASSVAGQGPYNEQFFGPGTRLTVL.

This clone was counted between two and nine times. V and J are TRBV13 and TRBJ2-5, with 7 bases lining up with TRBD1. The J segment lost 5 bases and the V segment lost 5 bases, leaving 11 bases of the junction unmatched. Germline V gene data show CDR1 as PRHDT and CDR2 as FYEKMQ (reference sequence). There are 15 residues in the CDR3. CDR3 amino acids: CASSRDSAVVETQYF. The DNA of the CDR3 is TGTGCCAGCAGCCGGGACAGCGCGGTTGTGGAGACCCAGTACTTC. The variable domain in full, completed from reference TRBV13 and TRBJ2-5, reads AAGVIQSPRHLIKEKRETATLKCYPIPRHDTVYWYQQGPGQDPQFLISFYEKMQSDKGSIPDRFSAQQFSDYHSELNMSSLELGDSALYFCASSRDSAVVETQYFGPGTRLLVL.

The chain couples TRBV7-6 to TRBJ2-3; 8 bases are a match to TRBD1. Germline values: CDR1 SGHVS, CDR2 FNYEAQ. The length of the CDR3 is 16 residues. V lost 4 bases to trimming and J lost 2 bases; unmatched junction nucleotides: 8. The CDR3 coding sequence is TGTGCCAGCAGCTCCCGGGGACAGGCTAACACAGATACGCAGTATTTT. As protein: CASSSRGQANTDTQYF.

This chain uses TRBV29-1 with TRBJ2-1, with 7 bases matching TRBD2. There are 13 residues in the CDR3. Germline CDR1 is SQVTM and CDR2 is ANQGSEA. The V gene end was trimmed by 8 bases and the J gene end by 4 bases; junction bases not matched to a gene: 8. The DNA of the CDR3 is TGCAGCCTTAGGAGCGGGGCTTACAATGAGCAGTTCTTC. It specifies CSLRSGAYNEQFF.

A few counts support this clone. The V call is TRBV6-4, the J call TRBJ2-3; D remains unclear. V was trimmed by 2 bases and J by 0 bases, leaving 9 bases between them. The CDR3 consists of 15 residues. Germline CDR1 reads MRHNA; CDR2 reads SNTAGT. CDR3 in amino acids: CASSDTPGSTDTQYF. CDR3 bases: TGTGCCAGCAGTGACACCCCCGGTAGCACAGATACGCAGTATTTT.

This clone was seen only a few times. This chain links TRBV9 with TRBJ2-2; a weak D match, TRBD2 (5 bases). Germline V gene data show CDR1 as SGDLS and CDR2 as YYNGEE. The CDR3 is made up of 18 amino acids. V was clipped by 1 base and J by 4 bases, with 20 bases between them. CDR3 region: CASSVRQRARKFTGELFF. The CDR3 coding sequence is TGTGCCAGCAGCGTACGGCAGAGGGCGAGGAAATTCACCGGGGAGCTGTTTTTT.

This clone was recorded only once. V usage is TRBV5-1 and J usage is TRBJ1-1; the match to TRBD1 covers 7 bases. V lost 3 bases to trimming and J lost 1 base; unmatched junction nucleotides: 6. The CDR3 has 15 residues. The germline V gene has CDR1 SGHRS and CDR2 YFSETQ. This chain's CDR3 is CASSYTGESNTEAFF. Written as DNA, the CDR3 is TGCGCCAGCAGCTATACAGGGGAATCGAACACTGAAGCTTTCTTT. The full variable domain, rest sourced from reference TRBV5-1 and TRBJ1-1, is KAGVTQTPRYLIKTRGQQVTLSCSPISGHRSVSWYQQTPGQGLQFLFEYFSETQRNKGNFPGRFSGRQFSNSRSEMNVSTLELGDSALYLCASSYTGESNTEAFFGQGTRLTVV.

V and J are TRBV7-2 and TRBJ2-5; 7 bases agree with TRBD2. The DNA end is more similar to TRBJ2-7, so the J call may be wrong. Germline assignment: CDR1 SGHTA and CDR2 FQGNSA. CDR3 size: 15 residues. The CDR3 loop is CASSTNRLADYEQYF. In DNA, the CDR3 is TGTGCCAGCAGCACTAATAGACTAGCAGACTACGAGCAGTACTTC.

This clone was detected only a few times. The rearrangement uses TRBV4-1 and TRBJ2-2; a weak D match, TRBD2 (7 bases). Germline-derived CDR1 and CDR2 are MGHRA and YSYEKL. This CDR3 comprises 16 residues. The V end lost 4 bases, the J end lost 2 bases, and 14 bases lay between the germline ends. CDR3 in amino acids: CASSRSPGGNTGELFF. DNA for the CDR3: TGCGCCAGCAGCCGATCCCCGGGGGGCAACACCGGGGAGCTGTTTTTT.

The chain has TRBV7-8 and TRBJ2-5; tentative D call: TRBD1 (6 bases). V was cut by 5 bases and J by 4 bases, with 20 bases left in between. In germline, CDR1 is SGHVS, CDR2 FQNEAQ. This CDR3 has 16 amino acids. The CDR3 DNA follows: TGTGCCAGCAGCCCGCCGGTTAGGGGGTACATAGAGACCCAGTACTTC. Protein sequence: CASSPPVRGYIETQYF.

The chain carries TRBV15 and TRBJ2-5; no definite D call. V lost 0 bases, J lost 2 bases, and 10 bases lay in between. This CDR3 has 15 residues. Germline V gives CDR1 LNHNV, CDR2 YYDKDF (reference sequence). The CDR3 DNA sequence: TGTGCCACCAGCAGAGATCCTAGTGGGCAAGAGACCCAGTACTTC. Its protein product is CATSRDPSGQETQYF.

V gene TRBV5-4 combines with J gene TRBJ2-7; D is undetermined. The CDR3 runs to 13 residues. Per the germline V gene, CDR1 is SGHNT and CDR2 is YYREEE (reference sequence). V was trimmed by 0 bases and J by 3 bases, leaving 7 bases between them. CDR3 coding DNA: TGTGCCAGCAGCTTGGAGTCGGGCTACGAGCAGTACTTC. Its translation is CASSLESGYEQYF.

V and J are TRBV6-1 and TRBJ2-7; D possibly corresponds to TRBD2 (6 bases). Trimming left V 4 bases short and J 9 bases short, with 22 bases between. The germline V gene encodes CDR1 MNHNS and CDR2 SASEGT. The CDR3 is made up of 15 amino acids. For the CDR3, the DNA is TGTGCCAGCAGTGGACGGGACTTAAAAATAGGCGGGCAGTACTTC. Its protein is CASSGRDLKIGGQYF.

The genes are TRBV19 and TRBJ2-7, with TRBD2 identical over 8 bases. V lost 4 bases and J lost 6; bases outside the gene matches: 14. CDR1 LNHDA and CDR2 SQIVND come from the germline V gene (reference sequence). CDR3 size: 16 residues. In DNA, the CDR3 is TGTGCCAGTAGTACTGCTAGCGGGCTTAAAGGGATCGAGCAGTACTTC. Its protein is CASSTASGLKGIEQYF. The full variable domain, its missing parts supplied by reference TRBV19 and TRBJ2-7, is DGGITQSPKYLFRKEGQNVTLSCEQNLNHDAMYWYRQDPGQGLRLIYYSQIVNDFQKGDIAEGYSVSREKKESFPLTVTSAQKNPTAFYLCASSTASGLKGIEQYFGPGTRLTVT.

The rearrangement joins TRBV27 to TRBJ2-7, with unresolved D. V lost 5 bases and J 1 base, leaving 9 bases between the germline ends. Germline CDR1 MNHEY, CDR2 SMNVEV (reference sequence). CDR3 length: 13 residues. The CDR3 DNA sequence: TGTGCCAGCAGTCCAGACATGTCCTACGAGCAGTACTTC. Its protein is CASSPDMSYEQYF.

The CDR3 spells CASSYLRGIANYGYTF. DNA of the CDR3: TGTGCCAGCAGTTACTTACGGGGAATAGCTAACTATGGCTACACCTTC. This chain links TRBV6-5 with TRBJ1-2; D unclear. Germline values: CDR1 MNHEY, CDR2 SVGAGI. This CDR3 contains 16 residues. Trimming shortened V by 1 base and J by 0 bases, and 12 bases separated the two germline ends.

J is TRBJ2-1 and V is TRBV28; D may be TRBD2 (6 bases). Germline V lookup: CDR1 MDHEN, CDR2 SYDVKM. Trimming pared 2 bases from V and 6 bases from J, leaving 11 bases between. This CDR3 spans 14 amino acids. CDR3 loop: CASSLLLASNEQFF. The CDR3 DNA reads TGTGCCAGCAGTTTACTTCTAGCGAGCAATGAGCAGTTCTTC.

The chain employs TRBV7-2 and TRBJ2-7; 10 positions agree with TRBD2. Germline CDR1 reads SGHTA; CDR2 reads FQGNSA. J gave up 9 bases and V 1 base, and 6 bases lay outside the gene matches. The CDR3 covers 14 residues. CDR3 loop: CASSLDTSGNAQYF. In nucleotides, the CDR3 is TGTGCCAGCAGCTTAGATACTAGCGGGAATGCGCAGTACTTC.

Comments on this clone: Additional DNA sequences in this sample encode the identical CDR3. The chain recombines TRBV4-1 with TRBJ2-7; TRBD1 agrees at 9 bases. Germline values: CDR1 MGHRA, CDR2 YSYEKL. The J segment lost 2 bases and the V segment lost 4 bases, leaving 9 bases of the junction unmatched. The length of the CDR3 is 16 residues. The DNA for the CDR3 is TGCGCCAGCAGCCGGGGACAGGGACCCCCCCCCTACGAGCAGTACTTC. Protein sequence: CASSRGQGPPPYEQYF.